A single sample gave rise to the 8 T cell receptor beta chains below, sequenced in a study of T cell responses to AZD1222 COVID-19 vaccine. Assay used: immunoSEQ multiplex PCR; TCRdb lists only in-frame clones, some missing. The data contain 85,000 to 120,000 clones, about 88% of them seen just once; the ten biggest clones take up approximately 5%. The starting material was peripheral blood, obtained on day 0 of AZD1222 vaccination. These TCRs come from an adult in good health.

CDR3 sequence: CASSQDPGGAGGELFF. The DNA for the CDR3 is TGTGCCAGCAGCCAAGATCCCGGGGGGGCTGGCGGGGAGCTGTTTTTT. This chain connects TRBV4-2 to TRBJ2-2, with 8 bases that match TRBD2. CDR3 length: 16 residues. V dropped 0 bases and J dropped 7; count of bases not matched to a gene: 7. Germline V gene data show CDR1 as LGHNA and CDR2 as YNFKEQ.

This clone was detected only a few times. J is TRBJ2-7 and V is TRBV29-1, with TRBD2 identical over 8 bases. Germline values: CDR1 SQVTM, CDR2 ANQGSEA. V gave up 2 bases and J gave up 6 bases; unmatched junction bases: 9. The CDR3 has 14 amino acids. The chain's CDR3 is CSVEHKTGGVEQYF. CDR3 nucleotides: TGCAGCGTTGAACACAAAACGGGAGGGGTCGAGCAGTACTTC.

The J gene is TRBJ1-6, the V gene TRBV7-2; the D gene is possibly TRBD1 (5 bases). The germline V and J ends were trimmed by 5 bases and 8 bases, with 16 bases remaining between them. The CDR3 is made up of 15 amino acids. Germline loops: CDR1 SGHTA, CDR2 FQGNSA. The CDR3 nucleotides read TGTGCCAGCAGCCCCCAGACATTAGGGGATTCACCCCTCCACTTT. It specifies CASSPQTLGDSPLHF.

This clone was observed a single time. The chain recombines TRBV12-3 or TRBV12-4 with TRBJ1-5; D not resolved. Trimming cost V 10 bases and J 4 bases, with 11 bases left between them. The CDR3 spans 12 residues. The CDR3 loop is CATQRSNQPQHF. The CDR3 nucleotides are TGTGCCACCCAGAGAAGTAATCAGCCCCAGCATTTT.

The chain recombines TRBV7-9 with TRBJ2-5; TRBD2 is a possible D gene (5 bases). Germline loops: CDR1 SEHNR, CDR2 FQNEAQ (reference sequence). V lost 1 base and J 2 bases, leaving 11 bases between the germline ends. This CDR3 is built from 15 residues. The CDR3 sequence is CASSLDRRTQETQYF. The CDR3, as DNA: TGTGCCAGCAGCTTAGATCGACGGACTCAAGAGACCCAGTACTTC.

V is TRBV28 and J is TRBJ2-3; 12 nucleotides align to TRBD2. The V gene end was trimmed by 6 bases and the J gene end by 3 bases; junction bases not matched to a gene: 13. The germline CDR1 and CDR2 sequences are MDHEN and SYDVKM. The CDR3 consists of 18 residues. CDR3 sequence reads: CASSPGAMGLAGTDTQYF. The CDR3 nucleotides read TGTGCCAGCAGCCCTGGGGCAATGGGACTAGCGGGTACAGATACGCAGTATTTT.

V gene TRBV15 combines with J gene TRBJ1-5; the match to TRBD1 covers 9 bases. This CDR3 comprises 16 residues. Trimming removed 2 bases from V and 5 bases from J; junction bases left unmatched: 7. Germline V gives CDR1 LNHNV, CDR2 YYDKDF (reference sequence). CDR3 loop: CATSRSNRGLDQPQHF. The CDR3 DNA follows: TGTGCCACCAGCAGATCCAACAGGGGGCTAGATCAGCCCCAGCATTTT.

To note about this clone: A junction boundary mismatches the germline segment, possibly from a read error. This chain joins TRBV6-6 and TRBJ2-2, with TRBD1 matching over 8 bases. From germline, CDR1 is MNHNY and CDR2 SVGAGI (reference sequence). The CDR3 extends over 19 amino acids. The CDR3 loop reads CASRRDFDDRGANTGELFF. The DNA of the CDR3 is TGTGCCAGCAGACGAGACTTTGACGACAGGGGCGCGAATACCGGGGAGCTGTTTTTT.